These T cell receptor beta chains were read from a single sample in a study of blood T cell repertoires in COVID-19. Assay used: immunoSEQ multiplex PCR; TCRdb lists only in-frame clones, some missing. The repertoire has some 13,000 clones, 55% to 80% of them found once; the top ten carry over 25%. The sequencing sample was made of peripheral blood. All receptors come from a human donor in a cohort sampled during active COVID-19. Both conserved end residues are part of each CDR3. Fields, in order: V gene, CDR3 protein.

v_call: TRBV5-1; cdr3_aa: CASSLGDISYEQYF
v_call: TRBV4-1; cdr3_aa: CASSQAPGGIGGVSYEQYF
v_call: TRBV5-1; cdr3_aa: CASSPAVVKETQYF
v_call: TRBV7-2; cdr3_aa: CASSLRPLGGTNTGELFF
v_call: TRBV6-5; cdr3_aa: CASRVRRGAYNEQFF
v_call: TRBV2; cdr3_aa: CASSVEGQRNEQFF
v_call: TRBV28; cdr3_aa: CASSPRWGRETQYF
v_call: TRBV28; cdr3_aa: CASSFYSGSAYNEQFF
v_call: TRBV27; cdr3_aa: CASSSYFTEAFF
v_call: TRBV7-2; cdr3_aa: CASSLGHSSYEQYF
v_call: TRBV5-1; cdr3_aa: CASSREFADTQYF
v_call: TRBV19; cdr3_aa: CATQPTGGIGTQYF
v_call: TRBV7-9; cdr3_aa: CASSPPRASGANYGYTF
v_call: TRBV5-4; cdr3_aa: CASSPRDRETQYF
v_call: TRBV28; cdr3_aa: CASSLEGYEQYF
v_call: TRBV4-1; cdr3_aa: CASSQEAISSGANVLTF
v_call: TRBV6-2/TRBV6-3; cdr3_aa: CASSVDRGWLKDYIQYF
v_call: TRBV19; cdr3_aa: CASSMGQWRTDTQYF
v_call: TRBV2; cdr3_aa: CASSPGSTGELFF
v_call: TRBV5-1; cdr3_aa: CASSPLAGSNTGELFF
v_call: TRBV5-5; cdr3_aa: CASSLRTVYEKLFF
v_call: TRBV28; cdr3_aa: CASRAQELYNSPLHF
v_call: TRBV5-6; cdr3_aa: CASSGGQEFYEQYF
v_call: TRBV4-2; cdr3_aa: CASSQERAGGRARELFF
v_call: TRBV5-1; cdr3_aa: CASSSGQGHTGELFF
v_call: TRBV19; cdr3_aa: CASSIDRGLKPQHF
v_call: TRBV10-2; cdr3_aa: CASSEPRGRTEAFF
v_call: TRBV6-6; cdr3_aa: CASKLRGFDDQPQHF
v_call: TRBV2; cdr3_aa: CASSEVDRGIYTEAFF
v_call: TRBV5-1; cdr3_aa: CASSSGTGNYEQYF
v_call: TRBV6-2/TRBV6-3; cdr3_aa: CASSYLAGQGNSGANVLTF
v_call: TRBV6-5; cdr3_aa: CASSYRDRGYEQYF
v_call: TRBV2; cdr3_aa: CASKSGGTDTQYF
v_call: TRBV3-1/TRBV3-2; cdr3_aa: CASSLRKRGGTGELFF
v_call: TRBV6-4; cdr3_aa: CASRGGKRTDTQYF
v_call: TRBV28; cdr3_aa: CASSLSTGGNQPQHF
v_call: TRBV2; cdr3_aa: CASSADRGRSGNTIYF
v_call: TRBV5-4; cdr3_aa: CASSSTGSLHSTLHF
v_call: TRBV6-1; cdr3_aa: CASSDPQVWETQYF
v_call: TRBV28; cdr3_aa: CASTITQIGTAQETQYF
v_call: TRBV18; cdr3_aa: CASSLTSSSTDTQYF
v_call: TRBV6-6; cdr3_aa: CASSYSSYSGNTIYF
v_call: TRBV7-9; cdr3_aa: CASSVGQGRETQYF
v_call: TRBV9; cdr3_aa: CASSPGTGELFF
v_call: TRBV7-2; cdr3_aa: CASSPYRGAGYGYTF
v_call: TRBV28; cdr3_aa: CASSPSGGRETQYF
v_call: TRBV7-9; cdr3_aa: CASSLDGVETQYF
v_call: TRBV21-1; cdr3_aa: CASSARLAGGPDTQYF
v_call: TRBV4-3; cdr3_aa: CASSPGLGAPYEQYF
v_call: TRBV7-8; cdr3_aa: CASSLAGRGYQPQHF
v_call: TRBV3-1/TRBV3-2; cdr3_aa: CASSHWDRASEQYF
v_call: TRBV19; cdr3_aa: CASSISYRGPPLNIQYF
v_call: TRBV27; cdr3_aa: CASSYRGAGNQPQHF
v_call: TRBV5-1; cdr3_aa: CASRTGLAASYEQYF
v_call: TRBV21-1; cdr3_aa: CASSKEGQTNTNEKLFF
v_call: TRBV6-6; cdr3_aa: CASSYAWDRGYEQYF
v_call: TRBV4-2; cdr3_aa: CASSQLAGTDTQYF
v_call: TRBV7-9; cdr3_aa: CASSSRLAGVHTGELFF
v_call: TRBV6-5; cdr3_aa: CASSGGTNTGELFF